This T cell receptor beta chain was documented in a study of vaccination and CD4 T cells after COVID-19. Whole-study context: Control cultures received a CEFX pool, an HIV-1 Nef pool, or no peptide.

Time point here: late sampling 161 to 241 days after vaccination in three convalescent patients. Treatment specified: roughly 10-day PBMC culture with coronavirus spike peptide pools or control peptides (ViraFEST assay). Before TCRs were sequenced, ViraFEST expanded antigen-specific T cells with peptide pools. It was on days 3 and 7 that half the medium was replaced with fresh IL-2 medium. Germline V gene lookup returns CDR1 SGHTA and CDR2 FQGTGA. Trimming left V 2 bases short and J 0 bases short, with 4 bases between. CDR3 length: 14 amino acids. A note on this clonotype: Its antigen is undetermined.

Points from the study as a whole: Within convalescent individuals, 304 out of 307 vaccine-specific clones proved to be spike mono-reactive.

Sequenced with the Oncomine TCR Beta short-read assay was DNA taken from cultured CD4+ T cells. TCRdb called the PCR reads again in MiXCR, with one record for every CDR3 protein. The sample carries about 24,000 distinct CDR3 sequences, about 42% recorded once. This receptor was identified in a human donor who had recovered from COVID-19. The V and J genes are TRBV7-3 and TRBJ2-2, with unresolved D. The sequences come from CD4+ T cells from blood, cultured in vitro, collected about 7 months after SARS-CoV-2 vaccination. This chain's CDR3 is CASSLLANTGELFF. The CDR3 DNA is TGTGCCAGCAGCTTACTAGCGAACACCGGGGAGCTGTTTTTT.